This TCR beta chain came from a study of blood T cell repertoires in COVID-19. Turning to the study itself: The origin of the acute and convalescent COVID-19 samples was the United States, Italy and Spain. Nucleic acid was either cDNA or gDNA, and it came from T cells, B-cell-depleted T cells, or PBMCs.

In the original workflow: Amplification of reference gene primers provided the estimated nucleated cell counts. TCRdb keeps only in-frame clones here, not all; method: immunoSEQ multiplex PCR. V and J calls and clone size come straight from that table; D and trimming were deduced from the DNA. The table shows tens of thousands of clones, with 65% to 80% occurring only once. The CDR3 contains 14 residues. Trimming took off 4 bases at V and 7 bases at J, with 17 bases between the two ends. Per germline, CDR1 MGHRA and CDR2 YSYEKL. This sequence joins TRBV4-1 and TRBJ2-7; possibly TRBD2 for D (5 bases). The origin of this receptor is a human donor in a cohort sampled during active COVID-19. Sequenced material: peripheral blood. CDR3 DNA: TGCGCCAGCAGCCTCGGGGTGGGCCTAGGGGAGCAGTACTTC. This gives the protein CASSLGVGLGEQYF.